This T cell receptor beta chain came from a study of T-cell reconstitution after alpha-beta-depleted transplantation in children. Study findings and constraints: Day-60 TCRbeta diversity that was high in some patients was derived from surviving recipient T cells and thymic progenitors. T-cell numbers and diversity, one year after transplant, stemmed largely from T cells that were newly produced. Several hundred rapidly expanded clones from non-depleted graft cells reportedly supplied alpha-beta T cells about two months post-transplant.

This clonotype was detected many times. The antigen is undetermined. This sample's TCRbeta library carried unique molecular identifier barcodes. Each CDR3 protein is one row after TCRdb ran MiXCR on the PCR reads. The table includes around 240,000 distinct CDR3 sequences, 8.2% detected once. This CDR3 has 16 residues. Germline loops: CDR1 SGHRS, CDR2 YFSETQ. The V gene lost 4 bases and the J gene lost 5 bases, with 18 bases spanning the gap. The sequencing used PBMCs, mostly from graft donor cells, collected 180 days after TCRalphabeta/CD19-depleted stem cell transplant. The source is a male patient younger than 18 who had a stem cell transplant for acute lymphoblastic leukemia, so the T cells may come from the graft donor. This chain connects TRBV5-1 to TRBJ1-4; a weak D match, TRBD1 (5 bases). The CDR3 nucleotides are TGCGCCAGCAGCCTCCAACCCGGGACGGAAAATGAAAAACTGTTTTTT. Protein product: CASSLQPGTENEKLFF. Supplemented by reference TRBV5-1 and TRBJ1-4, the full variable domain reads KAGVTQTPRYLIKTRGQQVTLSCSPISGHRSVSWYQQTPGQGLQFLFEYFSETQRNKGNFPGRFSGRQFSNSRSEMNVSTLELGDSALYLCASSLQPGTENEKLFFGSGTQLSVL.